This TCR beta chain was documented in a study of Graves' ophthalmopathy and Graves' hyperthyroidism. No donor had other autoimmune disease, uncontrolled infection, pregnancy or lactation. PBMCs stemmed from approximately 10 ml of fresh peripheral blood. This clonotype was observed a few times. The antigen is unknown. RNA transcripts were the template, and TCR beta CDR3 regions were amplified from them. Second-round multiplex PCR followed a first-round RT-PCR using HTBI primers. One entry per CDR3 protein, called by TCRdb with MiXCR from the multiplex PCR reads. The sample gives a few hundred thousand distinct CDR3 sequences, approximately 15% of which show up once; roughly 7% is in the top ten. V lost 2 bases and J 8 bases, leaving 12 bases between the germline ends. The CDR3 contains 13 residues. The germline gives CDR1 LGHDT, CDR2 YNNKEL (reference sequence). Study results and limitations: Ophthalmopathy progression was predicted with around 71% sensitivity and 72.22% specificity.

This chain joins TRBV3-1 and TRBJ1-2; D not certain. The receptor was derived from a woman aged 18 to 35 with stable Graves' hyperthyroidism. Sequenced input: peripheral blood. The DNA of the CDR3 is TGTGCCAGCAGCCAATATGTCTTGGGGGGCTACACCTTC. Residues: CASSQYVLGGYTF.